This TCR beta chain was retrieved from a study of shared clonotypes between healthy human individuals. The wider study: There were three CD4 naive, three CD4 memory, two CD8 naive and one CD8 memory plates per donor.

Germline loops: CDR1 MDHEN, CDR2 SYDVKM. Between the trimmed V and J ends, which lost 2 bases and 2 bases, there was a span of 10 bases. CDR3 length: 15 residues. Naive CD8 cells, CD45RO-negative and positively selected for CCR7, excluded terminally differentiated effector memory CD45RA+ cells. Clones were read by immunoSEQ multiplex PCR, and TCRdb kept only the in-frame ones, dropping some. This sample yields about 2.1 million clones, of which 85% to 95% are seen a single time; about 1.8% belongs to the top ten. The genes are TRBV28 and TRBJ1-3; D perhaps matches TRBD1 (5 bases). Sequencing was performed on naive CD8+ T cells from PBMCs. This TCR derives from a man aged 18-30 years in good health. Some clones in this sample may be carry-over from other donors' samples. For the CDR3, the DNA is TGTGCCAGCAGTTTACCGGGGCCCACTGGAAACACCATATATTTT. It yields the protein CASSLPGPTGNTIYF.